These T cell receptor beta chains were read from a single sample in a study of cytomegalovirus exposure and HLA in healthy donors. Here immunoSEQ multiplex PCR was the method, and the copy in TCRdb shows in-frame clones only, minus some. The top ten clones hold 3.5% to 5% of a sample with roughly 150,000 clones, about four fifths of them seen once. The sample comprised PBMCs. The receptors were sampled from a man over 45 in good health and CMV-seropositive. The CDR3 runs from the conserved cysteine through the conserved F or W. Fields, in order: clone size, V gene, D gene, J gene, CDR3 DNA, CDR3 protein. A D gene is named only where the DNA matches it firmly. The size entry is marked missing in some rows and otherwise reads once, few, many or a size class.

.	TRBV9	TRBD1	TRBJ2-3	TGTGCCAGCAGCGTAGGACAGGGTACAGATACGCAGTATTTT	CASSVGQGTDTQYF
.	TRBV6-1	.	TRBJ1-2	TGTGCCAGCATCAAGGGCGGAGGGGTTAGCTATGGCTACACCTTC	CASIKGGGVSYGYTF
.	TRBV11-2	.	TRBJ2-1	TGTGCCACCTCGCACCGGGGAACGAACAATGAGCAGTTCTTC	CATSHRGTNNEQFF
.	TRBV7-3	.	TRBJ1-1	TGTGCCAGCAGGGGGCCAGACACTGAAGCTTTCTTT	CASRGPDTEAFF
.	TRBV5-6	.	TRBJ1-5	TGTGCCAGCAGCCTCTTCCAGTCGTATAGCAATCAGCCCCAGCATTTT	CASSLFQSYSNQPQHF
.	TRBV29-1	TRBD1	TRBJ2-3	TGCAGCGTTGAAGGGACAGGGCACACAGATACGCAGTATTTT	CSVEGTGHTDTQYF
.	TRBV23-1	TRBD1	TRBJ2-7	TGCGCCAGCAGTCCGCGACAGGGGGCGTACGAGCAGTACTTC	CASSPRQGAYEQYF
few	TRBV10-3	TRBD1	TRBJ2-7	TGTGCCACCTTATTTGGACAGGGCTACGAGCAGTACTTC	CATLFGQGYEQYF
.	TRBV27	TRBD1	TRBJ2-7	TGTGCCAGCAGTGTGGGACAGGGGGCCTCCTACGAGCAGTACTTC	CASSVGQGASYEQYF
.	TRBV2	.	TRBJ1-1	TGTGCCAGCAGCTTCGACATTGGGGCTTTCTTT	CASSFDIGAFF
.	TRBV10-3	TRBD1	TRBJ2-7	TGTGCCATCAGTGAAATTCGACAGGGGAGCCCCTACGAGCAGTACTTC	CAISEIRQGSPYEQYF
.	TRBV7-9	.	TRBJ1-5	TGTGCCAGCAGCACCGGGAAATTCAATCAGCCCCAGCATTTT	CASSTGKFNQPQHF
.	TRBV9	TRBD1	TRBJ1-6	TGTGCCAGCAGCGGGACAGGAGTGAATTCACCCCTCCACTTT	CASSGTGVNSPLHF
.	TRBV27	TRBD2	TRBJ2-3	TGTGCCAGCAGCCGACGGGGGACTAGCGGGAGGACTAGCACAGATACGCAGTATTTT	CASSRRGTSGRTSTDTQYF
.	TRBV29-1	TRBD2	TRBJ2-1	TGCAGCGTTATAAGCGGGAGGCTGCGGTTCTTC	CSVISGRLRFF
.	TRBV9	TRBD1	TRBJ2-7	TGTGCCAGCAGCGCAGGACAGGGGGGGACCTACGAGCAGTACTTC	CASSAGQGGTYEQYF
.	TRBV27	.	TRBJ1-5	TGTGCCAGCAGTTTATTCGCCCCTGTGGCGGACTTTGCAGGCAATCAGCCCCAGCATTTT	CASSLFAPVADFAGNQPQHF
.	TRBV2	TRBD2	TRBJ2-5	TGTGCCAGCAGTAGTGCCGAGACTAGCGGACAAGAGACCCAGTACTTC	CASSSAETSGQETQYF
.	TRBV19	.	TRBJ2-7	TGTGCCAGTGGCCGTTCGGGGGCCTACGAGCAGTACTTC	CASGRSGAYEQYF
.	TRBV5-4	TRBD2	TRBJ2-1	TGTGCCAGCAGCCGCGGGACTAGCGGCATCAATGAGCAGTTCTTC	CASSRGTSGINEQFF
.	TRBV7-3	TRBD2	TRBJ2-1	TGTGCCAGCAGCTCAAGCGGGAGGGCCTACAATGAGCAGTTCTTC	CASSSSGRAYNEQFF
few	TRBV5-1	TRBD1	TRBJ1-6	TGCGCCAGCAGCTCGACAGGGGGCGCGTTGGATTCACCCCTCCACTTT	CASSSTGGALDSPLHF
once	TRBV5-1	TRBD1	TRBJ2-3	TGCGCCAGCAGCTTGGGAGGACAGGTTCAAGATACGCAGTATTTT	CASSLGGQVQDTQYF
.	TRBV5-1	TRBD1	TRBJ2-2	TGCGCCAGCAGCTTGGATCCGGGACAGGGGAACACCGGGGAGCTGTTTTTT	CASSLDPGQGNTGELFF
.	TRBV4-3	TRBD1	TRBJ2-1	TGCGCCAGCAGCCAGAGAGTACAGGGGTTGAGGAATGAGCAGTTCTTC	CASSQRVQGLRNEQFF
.	TRBV9	TRBD2	TRBJ2-3	TGTGCCAGCAGCGTAGCGATTGGTAGCGGGGGGGCCCGAGATACGCAGTATTTT	CASSVAIGSGGARDTQYF
.	TRBV9	.	TRBJ2-5	TGTGCCAGCAGCCCCATTAAGCAGGGGTCCTGGGGGACCCAGTACTTC	CASSPIKQGSWGTQYF
.	TRBV6-5	.	TRBJ1-6	TGTGCCAGCAATACCGCAGGGGCTAACAATTCACCCCTCCACTTT	CASNTAGANNSPLHF
.	TRBV14	.	TRBJ2-1	TGTGCCAGCAGCCAATATTTAGAATCTGAGCAGTTCTTC	CASSQYLESEQFF
few	TRBV2	.	TRBJ1-4	TGTGCCAGCAGTGAATGGCAGGGTGGTGAAAAACTGTTTTTT	CASSEWQGGEKLFF
.	TRBV7-2	.	TRBJ1-6	TGTGCCAGCAGCTTAAGTCCCCAGGCTGTTAATTCACCCCTCCACTTT	CASSLSPQAVNSPLHF
.	TRBV12-5	.	TRBJ2-1	TGTGCTAGTGGTTTGGTACTTCCCCTCTTCGGAGGGCGGGACAATGAGCAGTTCTTC	CASGLVLPLFGGRDNEQFF
.	TRBV2	.	TRBJ2-3	TGTGCCAGCAAATTGGACTATAGGAATAAAGTATTT	CASKLDYRNKVF
once	TRBV13	TRBD1	TRBJ1-5	TGTGCCAGCAGCCGAAACAGGGGGCGGAGCAATCAGCCCCAGCATTTT	CASSRNRGRSNQPQHF
.	TRBV29-1	.	TRBJ2-5	TGCAGCGTGGCCGAGGGAGATTACCAAGAGACCCAGTACTTC	CSVAEGDYQETQYF
.	TRBV25-1	.	TRBJ1-2	TGTGCCAGCAGTGAGGGCGGCAGGGCGATCGGCTACACCTTC	CASSEGGRAIGYTF
.	TRBV20-1	.	TRBJ2-1	TGCAGTGCTAGTTTAGCACCTGAGCAGTTCTTC	CSASLAPEQFF
.	TRBV11-2	.	TRBJ1-6	TGTGCCAGCAGCTTGAGGGCCCGTTTTTTTTCACCCCTCCACTTT	CASSLRARFFSPLHF
few	TRBV30	.	TRBJ1-6	TGTGCCCTCCGCTCCATCCGTGGGGACACCCTCCACTTT	CALRSIRGDTLHF
.	TRBV5-4	.	TRBJ2-7	TGTGCCAGCAGCGCGGGGGCCGGGGTCGAGGAGCAGTACTTC	CASSAGAGVEEQYF